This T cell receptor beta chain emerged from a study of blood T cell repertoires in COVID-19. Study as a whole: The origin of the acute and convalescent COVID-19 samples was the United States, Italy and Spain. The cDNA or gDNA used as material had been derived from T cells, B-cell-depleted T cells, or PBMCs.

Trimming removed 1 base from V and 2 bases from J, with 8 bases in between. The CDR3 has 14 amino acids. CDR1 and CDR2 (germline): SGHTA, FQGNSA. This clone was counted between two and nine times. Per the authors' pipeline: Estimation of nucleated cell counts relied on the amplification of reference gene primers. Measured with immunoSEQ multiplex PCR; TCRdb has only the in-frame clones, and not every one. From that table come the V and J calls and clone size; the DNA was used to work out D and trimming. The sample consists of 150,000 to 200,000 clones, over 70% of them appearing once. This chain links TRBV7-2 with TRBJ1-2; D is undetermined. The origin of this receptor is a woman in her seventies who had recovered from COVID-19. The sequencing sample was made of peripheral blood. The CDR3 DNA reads TGTGCCAGCAGCTTAGGGACGGGAAACTATGGCTACACCTTC. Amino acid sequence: CASSLGTGNYGYTF.